This entry lists 16 T cell receptor beta chains sequenced from one sample in a study of somatic mutations in cytotoxic T cells in rheumatoid arthritis. Using immunoSEQ multiplex PCR, the repertoire was profiled, and TCRdb retains in-frame clones only, with some absent. Seen here are approximately 7,900 clones, around 75% observed once, and the top ten hold approximately 40%. The specimen sequenced was CD8+ T cells sorted from blood. The receptors were sampled from an adult with rheumatoid arthritis.

The rearrangement links TRBV2 to TRBJ2-5, with D maybe TRBD2 (6 bases). Trimming took off 7 bases at V and 5 bases at J, with 26 bases between the two ends. CDR1 is SNHLY, CDR2 FYNNEI, per germline. The CDR3 runs 17 residues. CDR3 nucleotides: TGTGCCAGCATTTTCCCCCCTGGTACTAGCCTCCGGGAGACCCAGTACTTC. Translation: CASIFPPGTSLRETQYF.

The chain recombines TRBV7-2 with TRBJ2-7; D is perhaps TRBD1 (7 bases). Per the germline V gene, CDR1 is SGHTA and CDR2 is FQGNSA. Trimming removed 5 bases at V and 4 bases at J, with 18 bases between. The length of the CDR3 is 15 residues. The CDR3 coding sequence is TGTGCCAGCAGCCCTCCGTCGGAGGGGGCTTACGAGCAGTACTTC. Protein: CASSPPSEGAYEQYF.

This rearrangement joins TRBV11-1 to TRBJ2-1, with D perhaps matching TRBD2 (5 bases). The CDR3 length is 14 residues. CDR1 is SGHAT, CDR2 FQDESV, per germline (reference sequence). Trimming left V 1 base short and J 6 bases short, with 10 bases between. CDR3 nucleotide sequence: TGTGCCAGCAGCTTAGAGGTAGGACTCAATGAGCAGTTCTTC. Translation gives CASSLEVGLNEQFF.

The CDR3 DNA follows: TGTGCCAGCAGCCCCCCCCGAGACAGATCGGATACGCAGTATTTT. Encoded protein: CASSPPRDRSDTQYF. The rearrangement uses TRBV9 and TRBJ2-3; tentative D call: TRBD1 (5 bases). CDR1 is SGDLS and CDR2 is YYNGEE in the germline V gene. With 4 bases removed from V and 6 bases from J, the gap between germline ends came to 18 bases. This CDR3 contains 15 residues.

This clone was seen a few times. This chain joins TRBV6-1 and TRBJ1-5; no reliable D call. Trimming took off 2 bases at V and 8 bases at J, with 16 bases between the two ends. The CDR3 has 15 residues. The V gene's germline CDR1 is MNHNS and CDR2 SASEGT. The CDR3 reads CASSEREEGSKPQHF. As DNA, the CDR3 is TGTGCCAGCAGTGAAAGGGAGGAGGGAAGTAAGCCCCAGCATTTT.

This sequence joins TRBV9 and TRBJ2-3, with D perhaps matching TRBD1 or TRBD2 (7 bases each). The CDR3 has 13 residues. Germline CDR1 reads SGDLS; CDR2 reads YYNGEE. V lost 3 bases and J 8 bases, leaving 13 bases between the germline ends. DNA of the CDR3: TGTGCCAGCAGCGGGGCAGGGGGGGGTACGCAGTATTTT. Translation: CASSGAGGGTQYF.

This chain joins TRBV2 and TRBJ2-7; TRBD1 aligns across 10 bases. With V trimmed by 6 bases and J by 5 bases, 7 bases remained unmatched. Germline CDR1 reads SNHLY; CDR2 reads FYNNEI. The CDR3 is 14 residues long. The CDR3 region is CASSPGQGIHEQYF. CDR3 DNA: TGTGCCAGCAGCCCGGGACAGGGGATCCACGAGCAGTACTTC.

This chain joins TRBV5-1 and TRBJ2-5; D is perhaps TRBD1 or TRBD2 (6 bases each). Germline values: CDR1 SGHRS, CDR2 YFSETQ. V lost 0 bases to trimming and J lost 2 bases, with 11 bases between them. The CDR3 has 15 residues. CDR3 in amino acids: CASSLEGGRQETQYF. The CDR3 DNA reads TGCGCCAGCAGCTTGGAAGGGGGGCGGCAAGAGACCCAGTACTTC.

The rearrangement links TRBV27 to TRBJ2-1; 11 nucleotides align to TRBD2. The CDR3 length is 14 residues. V lost 2 bases, J lost 10 bases, and 4 bases stayed unmatched. The germline gives CDR1 MNHEY, CDR2 SMNVEV (reference sequence). The CDR3 loop reads CASSLVWTSGEQFF. The CDR3 coding sequence is TGTGCCAGCAGTTTAGTTTGGACTAGCGGGGAGCAGTTCTTC.

The chain joins TRBV28 to TRBJ2-5, with 7 bases matching TRBD1. The CDR3 extends over 14 amino acids. Germline V gives CDR1 MDHEN, CDR2 SYDVKM. J was trimmed by 9 bases and V by 4 bases; bases with no gene match: 11. Written as DNA, the CDR3 is TGTGCCAGCAGTTCCCCGGGACAGCCTGGGGCCCAGTACTTC. Its translation: CASSSPGQPGAQYF.

V usage is TRBV4-1 and J usage is TRBJ2-7; the D gene is possibly TRBD1 (5 bases). The CDR3 covers 14 residues. V gave up 0 bases and J gave up 5 bases, with 11 bases separating them. Germline V gene lookup returns CDR1 MGHRA and CDR2 YSYEKL. The CDR3 is CASSQDSQGDEQYF. The DNA for the CDR3 is TGCGCCAGCAGCCAAGATTCGCAGGGTGACGAGCAGTACTTC.

This sequence joins TRBV28 and TRBJ1-1, with D maybe TRBD1 (6 bases). Germline V CDR1 and CDR2: MDHEN, SYDVKM. Between the trimmed V and J ends, which lost 4 bases and 2 bases, there was a span of 14 bases. The CDR3 totals 15 residues. Written as DNA, the CDR3 is TGTGCCAGCAGTTCTCCAGGGGAGTTAAACACTGAAGCTTTCTTT. Translation: CASSSPGELNTEAFF.

The chain links TRBV30 to TRBJ2-2; D remains ambiguous. Germline-derived CDR1 and CDR2 are GTSNPN and SVGIG (reference sequence). This CDR3 has 12 amino acids. With 3 bases removed from V and 3 bases from J, the gap between germline ends came to 5 bases. CDR3 DNA: TGTGCCTGGAGAAGGGACACCGGGGAGCTGTTTTTT. This translates into CAWRRDTGELFF.

This clone was observed once. The rearrangement joins TRBV19 to TRBJ2-5; either TRBD1 or TRBD2 may supply D (6 bases each). This CDR3 spans 17 amino acids. Trimming pared 1 base from V and 2 bases from J, leaving 17 bases between. Germline V gives CDR1 LNHDA, CDR2 SQIVND (reference sequence). The CDR3 DNA follows: TGTGCCAGTAGTATAGGAGGGGGAGGCGGGCTTCAAGAGACCCAGTACTTC. Amino acids: CASSIGGGGGLQETQYF.

V is TRBV7-3 and J is TRBJ2-3; 8 nucleotides line up with TRBD1. There are 15 residues in the CDR3. Looked up from germline, CDR1 is SGHTA and CDR2 is FQGTGA. The V gene end was trimmed by 0 bases and the J gene end by 4 bases; junction bases not matched to a gene: 3. The DNA for the CDR3 is TGTGCCAGCAGCTTAACGGGGGGACAGGCAGATACGCAGTATTTT. Translating gives CASSLTGGQADTQYF.

This clone was seen a handful of times. V and J are TRBV6-1 and TRBJ1-2, with TRBD1 as a possible D gene (5 bases). Germline values: CDR1 MNHNS, CDR2 SASEGT. V lost 4 bases to trimming and J lost 5 bases, with 14 bases between them. There are 14 residues in the CDR3. This CDR3 reads CASSGLGDSYGYTF. The CDR3 region has the DNA TGTGCCAGCAGTGGACTAGGGGATTCGTATGGCTACACCTTC.